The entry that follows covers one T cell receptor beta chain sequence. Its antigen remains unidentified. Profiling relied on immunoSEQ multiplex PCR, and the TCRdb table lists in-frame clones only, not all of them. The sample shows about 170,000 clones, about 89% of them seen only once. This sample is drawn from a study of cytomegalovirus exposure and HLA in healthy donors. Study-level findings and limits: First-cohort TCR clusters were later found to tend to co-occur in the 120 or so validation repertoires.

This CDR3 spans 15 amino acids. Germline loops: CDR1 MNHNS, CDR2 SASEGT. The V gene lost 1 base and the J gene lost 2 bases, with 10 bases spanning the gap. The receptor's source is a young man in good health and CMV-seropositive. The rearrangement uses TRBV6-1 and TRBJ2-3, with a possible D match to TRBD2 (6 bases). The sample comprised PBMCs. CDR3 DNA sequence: TGTGCCAGCAGTGAAGTGGGACTTTTCACAGATACGCAGTATTTT. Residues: CASSEVGLFTDTQYF.